Each of the 6 T cell receptor beta chains below was sequenced from the same sample in a study of cytomegalovirus exposure and HLA in healthy donors. It was with 60 Vbeta and 13 Jbeta primers that the PCR ran. TCRdb's table, derived via immunoSEQ multiplex PCR, lists solely in-frame clones and lacks some. The sample has hundreds of thousands of clones; roughly 79% are singletons. Material: PBMCs. These receptors were collected from a young man in good health and CMV-seronegative.

This clone was seen a few times. The gene calls are TRBV5-1 and TRBJ2-7, with 11 bases matching TRBD2. V lost 5 bases, J lost 3 bases, and 10 bases stayed unmatched. This CDR3 comprises 16 residues. The V gene's germline CDR1 is SGHRS and CDR2 YFSETQ. The CDR3 region is CASSSNLLAGGYEQYF. In nucleotides, the CDR3 is TGCGCCAGCAGTTCCAACCTTCTAGCGGGAGGCTACGAGCAGTACTTC.

This chain uses TRBV2 with TRBJ2-3; TRBD2 aligns across 8 bases. CDR1 is SNHLY and CDR2 is FYNNEI in the germline V gene. The CDR3 has 16 residues. The V segment lost 4 bases and the J segment 2 bases; nucleotides outside the gene matches: 8. CDR3 nucleotide sequence: TGTGCCAGCAGTGGGGGTAGCGGGGAGGTCACAGATACGCAGTATTTT. As protein: CASSGGSGEVTDTQYF. The entire variable domain, with the rest obtained from reference TRBV2 and TRBJ2-3, is as follows: EPEVTQTPSHQVTQMGQEVILRCVPISNHLYFYWYRQILGQKVEFLVSFYNNEISEKSEIFDDQFSVERPDGSNFTLKIRSTKLEDSAMYFCASSGGSGEVTDTQYFGPGTRLTVL.

The chain couples TRBV2 to TRBJ2-2; TRBD2 aligns across 9 bases. Germline CDR1 and CDR2: SNHLY and FYNNEI. The CDR3 runs 15 residues. Germline trimming cut 8 bases from V and 0 bases from J; bases unmatched to any gene: 4. CDR3 amino acids: CASQRLAANTGELFF. DNA for the CDR3: TGTGCCAGCCAAAGACTAGCGGCGAACACCGGGGAGCTGTTTTTT.

This clone was picked up a small number of times. This rearrangement joins TRBV4-2 to TRBJ1-1; no clear D gene. CDR1 and CDR2 from the germline V gene are LGHNA and YNFKEQ. V lost 2 bases to trimming and J lost 7 bases, with 11 bases between them. This CDR3 contains 13 residues. The CDR3 region is CASSQPTNNEAFF. DNA of the CDR3: TGTGCCAGCAGCCAACCGACAAATAATGAAGCTTTCTTT.

The V gene is TRBV5-6, the J gene TRBJ2-7, with D possibly being TRBD1 (5 bases). The V gene lost 0 bases and the J gene lost 0 bases, with 13 bases spanning the gap. Germline-derived CDR1 and CDR2 are SGHDT and YYEEEE. The length of the CDR3 is 16 residues. The CDR3 reads CASSLDQGLSSYEQYF. The CDR3 bases are TGTGCCAGCAGCTTGGACCAGGGATTAAGCTCCTACGAGCAGTACTTC.

This chain joins TRBV5-6 and TRBJ1-1, with TRBD1 identical over 9 bases. The length of the CDR3 is 14 residues. V lost 4 bases and J lost 5; bases outside the gene matches: 6. Germline CDR1 SGHDT, CDR2 YYEEEE. The CDR3 spells CASSIQGAGTEAFF. The CDR3 bases are TGTGCCAGCAGCATACAGGGGGCAGGTACTGAAGCTTTCTTT.